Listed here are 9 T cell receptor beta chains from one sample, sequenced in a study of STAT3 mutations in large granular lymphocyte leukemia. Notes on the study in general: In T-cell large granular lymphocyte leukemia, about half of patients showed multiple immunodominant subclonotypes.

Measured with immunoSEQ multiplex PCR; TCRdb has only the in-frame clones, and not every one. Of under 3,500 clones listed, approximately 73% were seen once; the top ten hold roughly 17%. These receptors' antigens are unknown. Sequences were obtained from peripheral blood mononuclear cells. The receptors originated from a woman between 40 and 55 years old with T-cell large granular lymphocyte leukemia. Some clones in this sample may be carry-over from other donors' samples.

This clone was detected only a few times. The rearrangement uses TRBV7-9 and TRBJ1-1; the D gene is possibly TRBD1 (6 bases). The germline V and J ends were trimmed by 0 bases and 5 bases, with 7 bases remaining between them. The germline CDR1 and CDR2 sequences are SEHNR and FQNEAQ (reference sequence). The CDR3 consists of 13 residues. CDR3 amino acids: CASSLAQGTEAFF. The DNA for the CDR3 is TGTGCCAGCAGCTTAGCACAGGGTACTGAAGCTTTCTTT.

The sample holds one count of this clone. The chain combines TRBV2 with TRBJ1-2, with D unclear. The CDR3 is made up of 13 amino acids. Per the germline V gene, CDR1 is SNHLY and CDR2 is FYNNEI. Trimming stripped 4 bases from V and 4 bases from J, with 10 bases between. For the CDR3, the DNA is TGTGCCAGCAGTGCCTCCATCTTCTATGGCTACACCTTC. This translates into CASSASIFYGYTF.

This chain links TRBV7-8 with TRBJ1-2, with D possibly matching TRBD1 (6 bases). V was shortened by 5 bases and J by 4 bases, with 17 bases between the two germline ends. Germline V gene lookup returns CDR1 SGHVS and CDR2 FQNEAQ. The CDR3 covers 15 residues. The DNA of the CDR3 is TGTGCCAGCAGCCTCTTCCAGGGGCCCTCCTATGGCTACACCTTC. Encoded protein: CASSLFQGPSYGYTF.

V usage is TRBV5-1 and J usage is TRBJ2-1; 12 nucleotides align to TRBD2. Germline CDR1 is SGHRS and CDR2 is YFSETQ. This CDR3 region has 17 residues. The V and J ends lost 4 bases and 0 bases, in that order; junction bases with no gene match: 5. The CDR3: CASSPTSGSGSYNEQFF. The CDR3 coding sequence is TGCGCCAGCAGCCCGACTAGCGGGAGTGGCTCCTACAATGAGCAGTTCTTC.

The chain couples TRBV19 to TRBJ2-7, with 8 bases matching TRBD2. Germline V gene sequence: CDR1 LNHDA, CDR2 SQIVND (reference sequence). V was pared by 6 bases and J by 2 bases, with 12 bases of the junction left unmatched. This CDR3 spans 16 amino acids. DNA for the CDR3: TGTGCCAGTAGCGCCCCCGGCAGGCGGGGGGCCTACGAGCAGTACTTC. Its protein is CASSAPGRRGAYEQYF.

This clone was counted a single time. CDR3 amino acids: CASSLAGGKGRETQYF. The CDR3 DNA follows: TGTGCCAGCAGCTTAGCCGGTGGGAAAGGGCGAGAGACCCAGTACTTC. V and J are TRBV7-9 and TRBJ2-5; D gene uncertain. CDR3 length: 16 residues. V was pared by 0 bases and J by 4 bases, with 15 bases between. Germline V gene sequence: CDR1 SEHNR, CDR2 FQNEAQ (reference sequence). Together with reference TRBV7-9 and TRBJ2-5, the CDR3 gives the full variable domain: DTGVSQNPRHKITKRGQNVTFRCDPISEHNRLYWYRQTLGQGPEFLTYFQNEAQLEKSRLLSDRFSAERPKGSFSTLEIQRTEQGDSAMYLCASSLAGGKGRETQYFGPGTRLLVL.

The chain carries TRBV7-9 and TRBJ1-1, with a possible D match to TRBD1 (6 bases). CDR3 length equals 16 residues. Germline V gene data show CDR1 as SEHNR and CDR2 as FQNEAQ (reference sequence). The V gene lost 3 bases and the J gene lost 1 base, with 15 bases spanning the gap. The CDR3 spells CASSFFRGAGNTEAFF. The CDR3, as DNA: TGTGCCAGCAGCTTTTTTCGGGGGGCTGGGAACACTGAAGCTTTCTTT.

This CDR3 is CASSPRGANTEAFF. CDR3 nucleotide sequence: TGTGCCAGCAGCCCCCGGGGGGCCAACACTGAAGCTTTCTTT. This rearrangement joins TRBV9 to TRBJ1-1, with D maybe TRBD1 (6 bases). The CDR3 spans 14 residues. CDR1 and CDR2 (germline): SGDLS, YYNGEE. V lost 4 bases and J 2 bases, leaving 12 bases between the germline ends.

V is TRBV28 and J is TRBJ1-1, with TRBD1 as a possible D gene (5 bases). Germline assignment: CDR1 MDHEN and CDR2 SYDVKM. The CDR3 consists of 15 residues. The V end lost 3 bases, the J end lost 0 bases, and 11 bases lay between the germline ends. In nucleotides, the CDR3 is TGTGCCAGCAGTTTGGTTGTGGGACTGAACACTGAAGCTTTCTTT. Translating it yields CASSLVVGLNTEAFF.